Each of the 20 T cell receptor beta chains below was sequenced from the same sample in a study of beta chain features in type 1 diabetes. Study-level points and caveats: Within each of all four CD4+ subsets, Type 1 diabetes patients had TCRB CDR3s that were moderately but significantly shorter.

These receptors have no known antigen. The sequenced template was cDNA made from the entire isolated RNA. TCRdb's copy holds only in-frame clones and misses some; the assay was immunoSEQ multiplex PCR. This table holds more than 200,000 clones, 16% found once. Sequenced input: naive CD4+ T cells from blood. These TCRs come from a man younger than 45 with type 1 diabetes.

This clone was seen a few times. The chain couples TRBV28 to TRBJ2-1, with D unresolved. The CDR3 extends over 16 amino acids. V was trimmed by 5 bases and J by 6 bases, leaving 20 bases between them. CDR1 is MDHEN, CDR2 SYDVKM, per germline. Written as DNA, the CDR3 is TGTGCCAGCAGTCCCTCGGGTCGCTTGTCTGGCAATGAGCAGTTCTTC. Amino acids: CASSPSGRLSGNEQFF.

To note about this clone: The sample has other DNA sequences that encode this CDR3 too. The rearrangement joins TRBV6-1 to TRBJ1-1; D is uncertain. The CDR3 sequence is 13 residues long. The germline CDR1 and CDR2 sequences are MNHNS and SASEGT. V was trimmed by 0 bases and J by 1 base, leaving 3 bases between them. The CDR3 sequence is CASSEAGNTEAFF. In nucleotides, the CDR3 is TGTGCCAGCAGTGAAGCGGGGAACACTGAAGCTTTCTTT.

This clone has a handful of counts. V gene TRBV7-2 combines with J gene TRBJ2-1; TRBD1 matches at 10 bases. V was clipped by 4 bases and J by 5 bases; unmatched bases: 2. The CDR3 runs 14 residues. The germline CDR1 and CDR2 sequences are SGHTA and FQGNSA. The CDR3 region is CASSSGTGDNEQFF. The CDR3 bases are TGTGCCAGCAGCTCCGGGACAGGGGACAATGAGCAGTTCTTC.

This clone was found a few times. Here the CDR3 DNA reads TGTGCCAGCAGCCCGGGACGGAGCTCCTACAATGAGCAGTTCTTC. The encoded protein is CASSPGRSSYNEQFF. V gene TRBV7-2 combines with J gene TRBJ2-1; tentatively, D is TRBD1 or TRBD2 (5 bases each). CDR1 and CDR2 (germline): SGHTA, FQGNSA. CDR3 length: 15 amino acids. Trimming took off 5 bases at V and 0 bases at J, with 11 bases between the two ends. Full variable domain (outside the CDR3, taken from reference TRBV7-2 and TRBJ2-1): GAGVSQSPSNKVTEKGKDVELRCDPISGHTALYWYRQSLGQGLEFLIYFQGNSAPDKSGLPSDRFSAERTGGSVSTLTIQRTQQEDSAVYLCASSPGRSSYNEQFFGPGTRLTVL.

This clone was picked up a small number of times. This chain uses TRBV10-3 with TRBJ2-1, with a possible D match to TRBD2 (5 bases). Germline loops: CDR1 ENHRY, CDR2 SYGVKD. The CDR3 is made up of 14 amino acids. Trimming removed 6 bases at V and 3 bases at J, with 12 bases between. CDR3 coding DNA: TGTGCCATCAGAGCCGGGGAAGGCTACAATGAGCAGTTCTTC. Translating it yields CAIRAGEGYNEQFF.

This chain connects TRBV5-1 to TRBJ2-7; D call uncertain. The CDR3 has 12 residues. The germline V gene has CDR1 SGHRS and CDR2 YFSETQ. Trimming took off 0 bases at V and 5 bases at J, with 6 bases between the two ends. The CDR3 DNA sequence: TGCGCCAGCAGCTTGGATTTCCACGAGCAGTACTTC. This gives the protein CASSLDFHEQYF.

This clone has only a few counts. The J gene is TRBJ1-2, the V gene TRBV30; D unresolved. The CDR3 runs 15 residues. CDR1 is GTSNPN, CDR2 SVGIG, per germline (reference sequence). Trimming pared 1 base from V and 4 bases from J, leaving 16 bases between. The CDR3 DNA sequence: TGTGCCTGGAGTGAGAACCGCGGTGGAAGCTATGGCTACACCTTC. Amino acids: CAWSENRGGSYGYTF. Full variable domain (outside the CDR3, taken from reference TRBV30 and TRBJ1-2): SQTIHQWPATLVQPVGSPLSLECTVEGTSNPNLYWYRQAAGRGLQLLFYSVGIGQISSEVPQNLSASRPQDRQFILSSKKLLLSDSGFYLCAWSENRGGSYGYTFGSGTRLTVV.

The chain carries TRBV18 and TRBJ2-7, with D perhaps assigned TRBD1 or TRBD2 (7 bases each). The CDR3 runs to 14 residues. Trimming shortened V by 3 bases and J by 7 bases, and 16 bases separated the two germline ends. Germline loops: CDR1 KGHSH, CDR2 LQKENI. The CDR3: CASSPWEGAREQYF. For the CDR3, the DNA is TGTGCCAGCTCACCCTGGGAGGGGGCAAGGGAGCAGTACTTC. The whole variable domain, remainder taken from reference TRBV18 and TRBJ2-7, is NAGVMQNPRHLVRRRGQEARLRCSPMKGHSHVYWYRQLPEEGLKFMVYLQKENIIDESGMPKERFSAEFPKEGPSILRIQQVVRGDSAAYFCASSPWEGAREQYFGPGTRLTVT.

This clone was detected once. The J gene is TRBJ1-1, the V gene TRBV6-1, with D possibly being TRBD1 (6 bases). CDR1 MNHNS and CDR2 SASEGT come from the germline V gene. The CDR3 spans 12 residues. V lost 5 bases, J lost 10 bases, and 14 bases lay in between. This chain's CDR3 is CASSPDRTGAFF. As DNA, the CDR3 is TGTGCCAGCAGTCCTGACAGGACCGGAGCTTTCTTT.

This clone came up a few times. The rearrangement joins TRBV11-2 to TRBJ2-3, with 7 positions matching TRBD1. V trimming: 1 base; J trimming: 1 base; junction bases outside the gene matches: 5. Per the germline V gene, CDR1 is SGHAT and CDR2 is FQNNGV. The CDR3 length is 16 residues. As DNA, the CDR3 is TGTGCCAGCAGCTTAGTATCGGGACAGCGCACAGATACGCAGTATTTT. It encodes CASSLVSGQRTDTQYF.

The chain uses TRBV29-1 and TRBJ2-7, with a weak D call TRBD1 (5 bases). Trimming removed 6 bases at V and 4 bases at J, with 13 bases between. Germline V lookup: CDR1 SQVTM, CDR2 ANQGSEA. This CDR3 is built from 12 residues. The CDR3 region is CSVQTDTYEQYF. DNA for the CDR3: TGCAGCGTCCAGACAGATACTTACGAGCAGTACTTC.

J is TRBJ2-7 and V is TRBV9; TRBD2 matches 10 bases. The V segment lost 0 bases and the J segment 0 bases; nucleotides outside the gene matches: 3. The germline CDR1 and CDR2 sequences are SGDLS and YYNGEE. CDR3 length equals 16 residues. This CDR3 reads CASSVGSGRDSYEQYF. For the CDR3, the DNA is TGTGCCAGCAGCGTAGGCAGCGGGAGGGACTCCTACGAGCAGTACTTC.

This clone occurred a few times. The CDR3 DNA is TGCGCCAGCAGCTTGGCACAGGTGACAGGGGAGCAGTACTTC. This gives the protein CASSLAQVTGEQYF. V and J are TRBV5-1 and TRBJ2-7; TRBD1 matches 7 bases. Looked up from germline, CDR1 is SGHRS and CDR2 is YFSETQ. The CDR3 spans 14 residues. V trimming: 0 bases; J trimming: 7 bases; junction bases outside the gene matches: 7.

This clone was observed a handful of times. The rearrangement joins TRBV15 to TRBJ2-7; 7 bases align to TRBD1. This CDR3 spans 15 amino acids. Germline CDR1 reads LNHNV; CDR2 reads YYDKDF (reference sequence). V was clipped by 2 bases and J by 5 bases; unmatched bases: 9. This CDR3 reads CATSRRGQSLDEQYF. As DNA, the CDR3 is TGTGCCACCAGCAGAAGGGGACAGTCGTTAGACGAGCAGTACTTC.

The chain is built from TRBV2 and TRBJ2-7; 9 nucleotides align to TRBD1. The germline V gene has CDR1 SNHLY and CDR2 FYNNEI. CDR3 length: 14 amino acids. V was clipped by 9 bases and J by 0 bases; unmatched bases: 6. This CDR3 reads CASRRTGVSYEQYF. CDR3 in DNA: TGTGCCAGTAGGCGGACAGGGGTCTCCTACGAGCAGTACTTC. The full variable domain, with the rest looked up from reference TRBV2 and TRBJ2-7, is EPEVTQTPSHQVTQMGQEVILRCVPISNHLYFYWYRQILGQKVEFLVSFYNNEISEKSEIFDDQFSVERPDGSNFTLKIRSTKLEDSAMYFCASRRTGVSYEQYFGPGTRLTVT.

The chain is built from TRBV29-1 and TRBJ2-3; D unclear. The V and J ends lost 4 bases and 0 bases respectively, with 8 bases between them. The CDR3 is 13 amino acids. CDR1 is SQVTM, CDR2 ANQGSEA, per germline. The CDR3 loop is CSVASRSTDTQYF. Here the CDR3 DNA reads TGCAGCGTTGCATCACGTAGCACAGATACGCAGTATTTT.

This clone was seen more than once but under ten times. This chain links TRBV29-1 with TRBJ1-1; D unresolved. The CDR3 length is 12 residues. V lost 5 bases and J lost 4, with 11 bases in between. CDR1 SQVTM and CDR2 ANQGSEA come from the germline V gene. The CDR3 loop is CSVYFGFTEAFF. CDR3 DNA sequence: TGCAGCGTTTACTTCGGATTCACTGAAGCTTTCTTT.

The rearrangement joins TRBV2 to TRBJ1-2; D perhaps matches TRBD1 (5 bases). The ends were cut back, 1 base at V and 5 bases at J, with 11 bases in the middle. The CDR3 runs to 14 residues. In germline, CDR1 is SNHLY, CDR2 FYNNEI. For the CDR3, the DNA is TGTGCCAGCAGTGAAGAGGGACGGAAGTATGGCTACACCTTC. Its translation is CASSEEGRKYGYTF.

The V call is TRBV25-1, the J call TRBJ2-5, with a tentative D call TRBD2 (6 bases). Trimming removed 1 base from V and 4 bases from J, with 16 bases in between. CDR3 length equals 16 residues. CDR1 and CDR2 from the germline V gene are MGHDK and SYGVNS. The CDR3 coding sequence is TGTGCCAGCAGTGAATCTGGCAAGGTTAGCGGAGAGACCCAGTACTTC. It yields the protein CASSESGKVSGETQYF.

This clone has a handful of counts. The V call is TRBV29-1, the J call TRBJ2-7, with D hard to call. This CDR3 region has 17 residues. The V end lost 0 bases, the J end lost 0 bases, and 18 bases lay between the germline ends. Germline CDR1 reads SQVTM; CDR2 reads ANQGSEA. DNA for the CDR3: TGCAGCGTTGAAGATTATAGCACGACCACAGACTCCTACGAGCAGTACTTC. Amino acids: CSVEDYSTTTDSYEQYF.